This entry lists 20 T cell receptor beta chains sequenced from one sample in a study of T cell clusters in autoimmune cytopenias (dated by TCRdb to the late 2010s). The reads were generated on an Illumina MiSeq. TRB rearrangements were amplified by multiplex PCR using a touch-down protocol with TRB-A and TRB-B primer pools mixed in one tube. Each entry corresponds to one CDR3 protein sequence from reads that TCRdb reprocessed, and DNA is not given. The sample's clone listing holds roughly 15,000 distinct CDR3 sequences. Clones ranked in the top ten supply 3.6% of the sample. TRB amplification used about 260 ng of peripheral blood genomic DNA, tens of thousands of genome equivalents, per sample. These data also formed part of another study, on T cell repertoires in aging, cancer and after chemotherapy.

The sequencing input was peripheral blood. The receptors here all came from a human donor in good health.

Measured by frequency, this clonotype is medium-sized. The chain couples TRBV6-5 to TRBJ2-3; the D call from TCRdb, TRBD1, cannot be confirmed without DNA. This CDR3 is built from 13 residues. The germline V gene has CDR1 MNHEY and CDR2 SVGAGI. CDR3: CASRTGYGDTQYF.

V is TRBV27 and J is TRBJ2-1. Germline-derived CDR1 and CDR2 are MNHEY and SMNVEV (reference sequence). CDR3 length equals 14 residues. CDR3 sequence reads: CASSHRRAYNEQFF.

The chain joins TRBV24-1 to TRBJ2-3; checking the TCRdb D call of TRBD2 is not possible without DNA. CDR3 size: 16 residues. From germline, CDR1 is KGHDR and CDR2 SFDVKD. CDR3 residues: CATSDPGLAGGDTQYF.

This clonotype is labeled medium-sized based on frequency. V and J are TRBV29-1 and TRBJ2-7; the TCRdb call, TRBD2, lacks DNA for checking. CDR1 SQVTM and CDR2 ANQGSEA come from the germline V gene. The CDR3 is 14 amino acids. CDR3 loop: CSVEETSGTYEQYF.

The V gene is TRBV19, the J gene TRBJ2-5; the D gene TCRdb calls, TRBD2, cannot be checked with no DNA. Germline V gene data show CDR1 as LNHDA and CDR2 as SQIVND (reference sequence). The CDR3 runs 16 residues. CDR3: CASSNLAGGPRETQYF.

In terms of frequency, this clonotype is medium-sized. The chain couples TRBV29-1 to TRBJ2-1; the D call from TCRdb, TRBD1, cannot be confirmed without DNA. The CDR3 runs 11 residues. Germline CDR1 is SQVTM and CDR2 is ANQGSEA. The CDR3 protein is CSVERDILQFF.

The V call is TRBV6-5, the J call TRBJ2-7; there is no DNA to check the TCRdb D call of TRBD1. CDR1 is MNHEY and CDR2 is SVGAGI in the germline V gene. CDR3 length: 16 residues. This CDR3 reads CASSFRLGGWVSEQYF.

J is TRBJ2-3 and V is TRBV18; TCRdb proposes TRBD2, but this gene call is untestable without DNA. From germline, CDR1 is KGHSH and CDR2 LQKENI. The length of the CDR3 is 19 residues. The chain's CDR3 is CASSPPVTSEGRSTDTQYF. Variable domain in full (rest from reference TRBV18 and TRBJ2-3): NAGVMQNPRHLVRRRGQEARLRCSPMKGHSHVYWYRQLPEEGLKFMVYLQKENIIDESGMPKERFSAEFPKEGPSILRIQQVVRGDSAAYFCASSPPVTSEGRSTDTQYFGPGTRLTVL.

This chain links TRBV19 with TRBJ1-1. CDR1 and CDR2 from the germline V gene are LNHDA and SQIVND (reference sequence). The CDR3 spans 13 residues. CDR3 protein: CASSKVSNTEAFF.

The genes are TRBV5-4 and TRBJ2-2; checking the TCRdb D call of TRBD1 is not possible without DNA. CDR3 length: 17 residues. CDR1 SGHNT and CDR2 YYREEE come from the germline V gene (reference sequence). The CDR3 spells CASSWGGTGRATGELFF.

This clonotype registers medium-sized by frequency. The chain carries TRBV19 and TRBJ2-6; lacking DNA, the TRBD1 call made by TCRdb goes unchecked. The CDR3 is made up of 13 amino acids. Germline V gene lookup returns CDR1 LNHDA and CDR2 SQIVND (reference sequence). The chain's CDR3 is CAGGGTGANVLTF.

The rearrangement uses TRBV6-2 or TRBV6-3 and TRBJ2-3; TCRdb's D call, TRBD2, is unchecked because there is no DNA. CDR3 length: 14 residues. CDR1 is MNHEY, CDR2 SVGEGT, per germline. CDR3 residues: CASSWVGLSDTQYF.

The rearrangement joins TRBV6-1 to TRBJ2-7; TCRdb gives TRBD1 as the D gene, but with no DNA this cannot be confirmed. From germline, CDR1 is MNHNS and CDR2 SASEGT. This CDR3 region has 14 residues. CDR3 in amino acids: CASSEVSRVAEQYF.

By frequency, this clonotype is medium-sized. This chain uses TRBV19 with TRBJ2-1. Germline V gene lookup returns CDR1 LNHDA and CDR2 SQIVND (reference sequence). The CDR3 sequence is 15 residues long. The CDR3: CASSIGPVSYNEQFF.

The chain links TRBV5-4 to TRBJ2-7. There are 13 residues in the CDR3. The germline V gene encodes CDR1 SGHNT and CDR2 YYREEE (reference sequence). CDR3 protein: CASSSDRVREQYF. The full variable domain, completed using reference TRBV5-4 and TRBJ2-7, is ETGVTQSPTHLIKTRGQQVTLRCSSQSGHNTVSWYQQALGQGPQFIFQYYREEENGRGNFPPRFSGLQFPNYSSELNVNALELDDSALYLCASSSDRVREQYFGPGTRLTVT.

CDR3: CASSSRGTYEQYF. V usage is TRBV7-9 and J usage is TRBJ2-7; the D gene TCRdb calls, TRBD1, cannot be checked with no DNA. From germline, CDR1 is SEHNR and CDR2 FQNEAQ (reference sequence). The CDR3 has 13 residues.

By frequency, this clonotype registers medium-sized. V gene TRBV6-2 or TRBV6-3 combines with J gene TRBJ2-6; the D call of TRBD1 rests on TCRdb alone, since no DNA is present to check it. CDR1 MNHEY and CDR2 SVGEGT come from the germline V gene. This CDR3 region has 15 residues. The CDR3 sequence is CASSLTPSGANVLTF.

The chain links TRBV7-6 to TRBJ2-5; no DNA is available, so the TRBD2 call from TCRdb remains unchecked. The CDR3 runs to 13 residues. CDR1 is SGHVS and CDR2 is FNYEAQ in the germline V gene. The CDR3 reads CASSLNGGETQYF.

V is TRBV27 and J is TRBJ1-2. CDR1 MNHEY and CDR2 SMNVEV come from the germline V gene (reference sequence). This CDR3 is built from 16 residues. CDR3 amino acids: CASSPTPARLRYGYTF.

The J gene is TRBJ2-3, the V gene TRBV6-2 or TRBV6-3. The CDR3 has 12 amino acids. CDR1 MNHEY and CDR2 SVGEGT come from the germline V gene. The CDR3 is CASSYPKIAQYF.